A single sample is the source of the 32 T cell receptor beta chains below, sequenced in a study of tumor-infiltrating lymphocytes in oesophageal squamous cell carcinoma. TCRdb redid the calling of the PCR reads with MiXCR, one entry per CDR3 protein. The data contain approximately 21,000 distinct CDR3 sequences, roughly two fifths of them seen just once; the ten biggest clones take up around two fifths. The sample consisted of esophageal tumor tissue. The receptor set was obtained from a male donor with esophageal squamous cell carcinoma.

The chain employs TRBV7-3 and TRBJ2-7; 7 bases line up with TRBD2. The J call may not be correct, given that the DNA end is closer to TRBJ2-1. CDR1 SGHTA and CDR2 FQGTGA come from the germline V gene. The CDR3 is 15 amino acids. The CDR3 region is CASSLFPGGTDEQFF. CDR3 bases: TGTGCCAGCAGCTTATTCCCCGGGGGGACCGATGAGCAGTTCTTC.

The chain combines TRBV5-6 with TRBJ2-1, with D maybe TRBD1 (6 bases). This CDR3 is 15 amino acids long. V lost 1 base and J 13 bases, leaving 21 bases between the germline ends. Germline V gives CDR1 SGHDT, CDR2 YYEEEE. The CDR3 reads CASSLQGTKAETQFF. CDR3 in DNA: TGTGCCAGCAGCTTGCAGGGGACCAAGGCAGAGACCCAGTTCTTC.

There are a few counts of this clonotype. This CDR3 fails to terminate in the conserved phenylalanine or tryptophan, so it likely reflects a read error. The DNA is omitted, as the CDR3 cannot be located on it reliably, and the CDR3 follows TCRdb's listing. The rearrangement joins TRBV5-1 to TRBJ2-7; the table's D call, TRBD1, has no DNA check behind it. Germline V gene lookup returns CDR1 SGHRS and CDR2 YFSETQ. The CDR3 length equals 11 residues, ends included. This chain's CDR3 is CASSPKGAETT.

DNA of the CDR3: TGTGCCAGCAGCTTAGCGCTCGGAGGCCCCCATGCTTTCTTT. This encodes CASSLALGGPHAFF. The chain joins TRBV7-2 to TRBJ1-1, with D unresolved. The CDR3 loop spans 14 amino acids. Germline V gene lookup returns CDR1 SGHTA and CDR2 FQGNSA. V was cut by 0 bases and J by 11 bases, with 16 bases left in between.

This clonotype was picked up many times. J is TRBJ1-1 and V is TRBV6-1, with D possibly being TRBD1 (6 bases). Trimming left V 6 bases short and J 0 bases short, with 29 bases between. This CDR3 is built from 20 residues. Germline CDR1 is MNHNS and CDR2 is SASEGT. The CDR3 DNA is TGTGCCAGCAGGGGTACTCCCGCGGGGGGCTTCGACTTCATGAACACTGAAGCTTTCTTT. Its translation is CASRGTPAGGFDFMNTEAFF.

The count of this clonotype is one. The CDR3 end shows no conserved phenylalanine or tryptophan, and so a read error is likely. No DNA is shown, since the ends of the CDR3 on it are uncertain; the CDR3 is the one TCRdb lists. The chain joins TRBV7-8 to TRBJ2-3; the D call in the table, TRBD1, was not verified against the DNA. The germline gives CDR1 SGHVS, CDR2 FQNEAQ. Including both end residues, the CDR3 is 20 amino acids long. The CDR3 protein is CASSLTTPGDGSYNEQFFGP.

The chain links TRBV10-3 to TRBJ2-5; TRBD1 might be the D (6 bases). This CDR3 contains 16 residues. The germline CDR1 and CDR2 sequences are ENHRY and SYGVKD. Trimming removed 0 bases at V and 4 bases at J, with 15 bases between. In nucleotides, the CDR3 is TGTGCCATCAGTGAGTCAGGAGCAGGGGATGGAGAGACCCAGTACTTC. Translating it yields CAISESGAGDGETQYF.

At least ten counts were recorded for this clonotype. CDR3 region: CASSPNRDSGYGYTF. In nucleotides, the CDR3 is TGTGCCAGCAGTCCAAACCGGGACTCCGGCTATGGCTACACCTTC. This rearrangement joins TRBV6-1 to TRBJ1-2; D is possibly TRBD1 (5 bases). V shed 5 bases and J shed 4 bases, with 17 bases lying between them. Germline V gene data show CDR1 as MNHNS and CDR2 as SASEGT. The CDR3 runs to 15 residues.

Ten or more counts support this clonotype. The chain has TRBV12-3 or TRBV12-4 and TRBJ2-5; tentative D call: TRBD2 (5 bases). The CDR3 is made up of 15 amino acids. Deletions cut 6 bases from V and 7 bases from J, with 21 bases between. CDR3 amino acids: CASSNTTGLPGTQYF. Here the CDR3 DNA reads TGTGCCAGCAGCAACACTACTGGACTCCCAGGGACCCAGTACTTC.

As concerns this clonotype: No conserved phenylalanine or tryptophan ends this CDR3, so it is likely a read error. The DNA is left out, because the CDR3 cannot be placed on it with certainty; the CDR3 is given as TCRdb lists it. The V gene is TRBV6-5, the J gene TRBJ2-7; the listed D gene, TRBD1, was not tested against the DNA. The V gene's germline CDR1 is MNHEY and CDR2 SVGAGI. The CDR3 adds up to 17 amino acids, both ends counted. CDR3 region: CASSKNDRGFSGYTFGS.

This clonotype was seen ten or more times. This chain joins TRBV28 and TRBJ1-1; D not resolved. V was cut by 3 bases and J by 0 bases, with 8 bases left in between. The germline CDR1 and CDR2 sequences are MDHEN and SYDVKM. The CDR3 runs 14 residues. CDR3 nucleotide sequence: TGTGCCAGCAGTTTGGTTACAATGAACACTGAAGCTTTCTTT. The encoded protein is CASSLVTMNTEAFF.

At least ten counts were recorded for this clonotype. The chain links TRBV11-3 to TRBJ2-1; D assignment may be TRBD1 or TRBD2 (6 bases each). The CDR3 is 15 amino acids. Germline V lookup: CDR1 SGHNT, CDR2 YENEEA. The V end lost 1 base, the J end lost 4 bases, and 11 bases lay between the germline ends. CDR3 sequence: CASSLAGGAYNEQFF. CDR3 sequence (DNA): TGTGCCAGCAGCTTAGCCGGGGGCGCTTACAATGAGCAGTTCTTC.

This clonotype has just one count. CDR3 bases: TGTGCCAGCAGTGAACGCTGGACTGAAGCTTTCTTT. As protein: CASSERWTEAFF. The chain uses TRBV6-1 and TRBJ1-1, with unresolved D. CDR3 length: 12 residues. Deletions cut 2 bases from V and 5 bases from J, with 6 bases between. Germline values: CDR1 MNHNS, CDR2 SASEGT.

The V call is TRBV7-9, the J call TRBJ2-6; the match to TRBD1 covers 7 bases. The end of the DNA is better explained by TRBJ2-7, so the J call may be wrong. The germline V gene has CDR1 SEHNR and CDR2 FQNEAQ (reference sequence). CDR3 size: 15 residues. The CDR3 loop reads CASSLWSGGTYEQYF. In nucleotides, the CDR3 is TGTGCCAGCAGCTTATGGTCAGGGGGAACCTACGAGCAGTACTTC.

The chain couples TRBV9 to TRBJ2-4; D is perhaps TRBD1 (5 bases). TRBJ2-1 explains the end of the DNA better; the J call may be wrong. The CDR3 sequence is 14 residues long. CDR1 and CDR2 (germline): SGDLS, YYNGEE. CDR3 coding DNA: TGTGCCAGCAGCGTAGAGGGGTCGTCCTACGAGCAGTTCTTC. It is translated as CASSVEGSSYEQFF.

For this clonotype: A much larger clone lies a single base off, so this may be a read error. This chain uses TRBV7-3 with TRBJ2-7; 8 bases match TRBD2. The DNA end lines up better with TRBJ2-1; the J call may be wrong. CDR1 is SGHTA and CDR2 is FQGTGA in the germline V gene. This CDR3 has 16 residues. The CDR3 DNA follows: TGTGCCAGCAGCTTAAGGCCGACTAGCGAGGTGGACGAGCAGTTCTTC. This gives the protein CASSLRPTSEVDEQFF.

This clonotype appeared many times. The chain is built from TRBV11-2 and TRBJ2-3; 8 bases are a match to TRBD2. The J segment lost 5 bases and the V segment lost 5 bases, leaving 18 bases of the junction unmatched. Germline assignment: CDR1 SGHAT and CDR2 FQNNGV. The CDR3 is made up of 18 amino acids. CDR3 residues: CASSQQPFGAGGGDTQYF. The CDR3 nucleotides are TGTGCCAGCAGCCAACAGCCATTCGGGGCGGGGGGAGGAGATACGCAGTATTTT.

The chain is built from TRBV7-8 and TRBJ2-2; D might be TRBD2 (6 bases). The CDR3 is 16 amino acids. CDR1 SGHVS and CDR2 FQNEAQ come from the germline V gene. The V end was cut by 3 bases, the J end by 0 bases, with 11 bases between. The CDR3 DNA follows: TGTGCCAGCAGCTTTAGAGCGGGCGCGAACACCGGGGAGCTGTTTTTT. Protein sequence: CASSFRAGANTGELFF. Supplemented by reference TRBV7-8 and TRBJ2-2, the full variable domain reads GAGVSQSPRYKVAKRGQDVALRCDPISGHVSLFWYQQALGQGPEFLTYFQNEAQLDKSGLPSDRFFAERPEGSVSTLKIQRTQQEDSAVYLCASSFRAGANTGELFFGEGSRLTVL.

Only a few counts were recorded for this clonotype. This CDR3 reads CASSQGQRTDTQYF. The CDR3 DNA follows: TGTGCCAGCAGCCAGGGACAGCGCACAGATACGCAGTATTTT. This rearrangement joins TRBV7-6 to TRBJ2-3; 7 bases are shared with TRBD1. V shed 5 bases and J 1 base; nucleotides not matched to a gene: 3. The V gene's germline CDR1 is SGHVS and CDR2 FNYEAQ. There are 14 residues in the CDR3.

There are many counts of this clonotype. CDR3 residues: CASSFRSGDNEQFF. CDR3 DNA sequence: TGTGCCAGCAGTTTCAGGTCGGGAGACAATGAGCAGTTCTTC. This chain uses TRBV27 with TRBJ2-1; D is perhaps TRBD2 (6 bases). Germline V CDR1 and CDR2: MNHEY, SMNVEV (reference sequence). The CDR3 is 14 residues long. With 3 bases removed from V and 5 bases from J, the gap between germline ends came to 11 bases.

V usage is TRBV30 and J usage is TRBJ2-5; D is perhaps TRBD1 or TRBD2 (5 bases each). From germline, CDR1 is GTSNPN and CDR2 SVGIG (reference sequence). Trimming shortened V by 3 bases and J by 4 bases, and 9 bases separated the two germline ends. CDR3 length: 12 amino acids. The CDR3 is CAWSVGGETQYF. The CDR3 DNA sequence: TGTGCCTGGAGCGTTGGGGGAGAGACCCAGTACTTC.

As regards this clonotype: A much larger clone differs from this one at a single base, so this may be a read error. No conserved phenylalanine or tryptophan is present at the end of the CDR3, so a read error is the likely explanation. The DNA is left out, because the CDR3 cannot be placed on it with certainty; the CDR3 is given as TCRdb lists it. This rearrangement joins TRBV28 to TRBJ2-1; the table names TRBD1, a call not compared with the DNA. The length of the CDR3 is 15 amino acids, counting both ends. Germline lookup yields CDR1 MDHEN and CDR2 SYDVKM. This CDR3 is CASTGQTNYDYTFGS.

Regarding this clonotype: An end of the junction does not agree with germline; a read error may underlie this. The chain has TRBV28 and TRBJ2-5; D remains unclear. The CDR3 runs to 15 residues. Germline CDR1 and CDR2: MDHEN and SYDVKM. This chain's CDR3 is CASSPLIKVYEIQYF. The DNA of the CDR3 is TGTGCCAGCAGTCCCCTAATTAAGGTCTACGAGATCCAGTACTTC.

Many counts were recorded for this clonotype. The chain is built from TRBV10-1 and TRBJ2-5, with D uncertain. The CDR3 runs to 14 residues. The germline gives CDR1 WNHNN, CDR2 SYGVQD (reference sequence). V dropped 2 bases and J dropped 1 base, with 8 bases sitting between them. CDR3 amino acids: CASSEDSSQETQYF. The CDR3 DNA reads TGCGCCAGCAGTGAGGATAGCAGCCAAGAGACCCAGTACTTC.

This clonotype has a count of ten or more. V and J are TRBV5-4 and TRBJ1-2; 9 nucleotides match TRBD1. The CDR3 covers 16 residues. Trimming took 3 bases from V and 6 from J; bases not matched to a gene: 12. CDR1 SGHNT and CDR2 YYREEE come from the germline V gene (reference sequence). The CDR3 coding sequence is TGTGCCAGCAGCTGGCCCCGGGACAGGGCCTCTCATGGCTACACCTTC. This codes for CASSWPRDRASHGYTF.

By share, this clonotype counts as medium-sized (0.01 to 0.1%). The chain joins TRBV28 to TRBJ2-5; 12 nucleotides agree with TRBD2. Trimming cost V 5 bases and J 7 bases; bases outside gene matches: 8. This CDR3 comprises 15 residues. CDR1 is MDHEN, CDR2 SYDVKM, per germline. CDR3 in DNA: TGTGCCAGCAGTCCACCGACTAGCGGGGGAGGGACCCAGTACTTC. Encoded protein: CASSPPTSGGGTQYF.

This clonotype turned up a few times. V gene TRBV12-3 or TRBV12-4 combines with J gene TRBJ2-6; TRBD1 or TRBD2 may be the D gene (5 bases each). The length of the CDR3 is 14 residues. V was shortened by 5 bases and J by 4 bases, with 9 bases between the two germline ends. The CDR3 DNA is TGTGCCAGCAGTGGGGGACCCGGGGCCAACGTCCTGACTTTC. Translated: CASSGGPGANVLTF.

This clonotype was observed a single time. A much larger clone differs from this one at a single base, so this may be a read error. The genes are TRBV28 and TRBJ2-4, with D possibly being TRBD2 (7 bases). The J call may not be correct, given that the DNA end is closer to TRBJ2-1. The CDR3 loop spans 16 amino acids. The germline gives CDR1 MDHEN, CDR2 SYDVKM. CDR3 DNA: TGTGCCAGCAGCCTAGAATTTCGGGGGGCCTCCTACGAGCAGTTCTTC. Amino acid sequence: CASSLEFRGASYEQFF.

This clonotype was counted at least ten times. CDR3 residues: CASSLVNSGSIDEQFF. In DNA form, the CDR3 reads TGTGCCAGCAGCTTAGTTAACAGCGGGAGTATCGATGAGCAGTTCTTC. The V and J genes are TRBV7-9 and TRBJ2-1, with TRBD2 identical over 8 bases. The ends lost 1 base at V and 8 bases at J; junction bases unmatched: 10. The V gene's germline CDR1 is SEHNR and CDR2 FQNEAQ (reference sequence). The CDR3 covers 16 residues.

For this clonotype: Without the conserved terminal phenylalanine or tryptophan, this CDR3 likely stems from a read error. The DNA is omitted, as the CDR3 cannot be located on it reliably, and the CDR3 follows TCRdb's listing. The chain carries TRBV28 and TRBJ2-3; the table names TRBD2, a call not compared with the DNA. CDR1 and CDR2 from the germline V gene are MDHEN and SYDVKM. Including both end residues, the CDR3 is 17 amino acids long. CDR3: CASSFSGGPYPEQYFGP.

The CDR3 region is CASRGGGTRGGGSYNEQFF. CDR3 nucleotide sequence: TGTGCCAGCAGGGGGGGCGGGACTAGGGGTGGCGGCTCCTACAATGAGCAGTTCTTC. The V gene is TRBV6-1, the J gene TRBJ2-1, with 8 bases matching TRBD2. The CDR3 length is 19 residues. CDR1 MNHNS and CDR2 SASEGT come from the germline V gene. J lost 0 bases, V lost 6 bases, and 16 bases had no gene match.

The J gene is TRBJ2-7, the V gene TRBV7-9; D is unresolved. The better agreement between TRBJ2-5 and the DNA end casts doubt on the J call. The CDR3 runs 13 residues. Germline CDR1 and CDR2: SEHNR and FQNEAQ (reference sequence). CDR3 sequence (DNA): TGTGCCAGCAGCTTACCCATTGGAGAGACCCAGTACTTC. It translates to CASSLPIGETQYF.